These T cell receptor beta chains were read from a single sample in a study of pediatric ulcerative colitis. Assay used: immunoSEQ multiplex PCR; TCRdb lists only in-frame clones, some missing. The sample has about 64,000 clones, 75% to 85% seen once; the top ten hold 5% to 5.5%. The sequenced sample was blood. These receptors were collected from a boy aged 5-17 years with moderate ulcerative colitis. CDR3s include the opening cysteine and the closing phenylalanine or tryptophan. The order of the fields is V gene, D gene, CDR3 protein. The D gene is left open where the match is weak.

V gene: TRBV11-1
D gene: .
CDR3 protein: CASSLWGTGELFF

V gene: TRBV5-4
D gene: .
CDR3 protein: CASSWGGRGTDTQYF

V gene: TRBV4-2
D gene: TRBD2
CDR3 protein: CASSQVTASGSRGYEQYF

V gene: TRBV6-4
D gene: TRBD1
CDR3 protein: CASRGGQRNNQPQHF

V gene: TRBV5-1
D gene: .
CDR3 protein: CASSLESGTNEKLFF

V gene: TRBV5-1
D gene: TRBD2
CDR3 protein: CASSLTSGSTDTQYF

V gene: TRBV10-2
D gene: TRBD1
CDR3 protein: CASKTGDTGELFF

V gene: TRBV6-5
D gene: .
CDR3 protein: CASSSRGGGTEAFF

V gene: TRBV5-6
D gene: .
CDR3 protein: CASTPGETQYF

V gene: TRBV10-3
D gene: .
CDR3 protein: CAISDDYEQYF

V gene: TRBV5-4
D gene: .
CDR3 protein: CASSLWGSGSSYSGNTIYF

V gene: TRBV27
D gene: TRBD1
CDR3 protein: CASSPWDRGLAEAFF

V gene: TRBV27
D gene: .
CDR3 protein: CASRRLGGSNQPQHF

V gene: TRBV12-5
D gene: .
CDR3 protein: CASVWRAANTEAFF

V gene: TRBV5-4
D gene: .
CDR3 protein: CASSFAGQFFGYTF

V gene: TRBV29-1
D gene: .
CDR3 protein: CSVEPRQASGYGYTF

V gene: TRBV1
D gene: .
CDR3 protein: CTSSQDWVLAGTTNTGELFF

V gene: TRBV23-1
D gene: TRBD1
CDR3 protein: CASSHSTYRGPNGHEQYF

V gene: TRBV11-2
D gene: .
CDR3 protein: CASSPFQGVRTEAFF

V gene: TRBV7-2
D gene: .
CDR3 protein: CASSYVDTEAFF

V gene: TRBV9
D gene: TRBD1
CDR3 protein: CASSPRTGSGNTIYF

V gene: TRBV5-1
D gene: .
CDR3 protein: CASAESSYNEQFF

V gene: TRBV11-3
D gene: TRBD1
CDR3 protein: CASSPGTGGSDEKLFF

V gene: TRBV2
D gene: .
CDR3 protein: CASTPSGTNYGYTF

V gene: TRBV12-5
D gene: .
CDR3 protein: CASGLPGQYEQYF

V gene: TRBV19
D gene: TRBD2
CDR3 protein: CASSIGAGGPGTDTQYF

V gene: TRBV11-2
D gene: TRBD1
CDR3 protein: CASSRQGYTEAFF

V gene: TRBV7-9
D gene: .
CDR3 protein: CASSISMNTEAFF

V gene: TRBV6-5
D gene: .
CDR3 protein: CASRPSGTWRNEQYF

V gene: TRBV4-1
D gene: .
CDR3 protein: CASSQNRAPGRLLFF

V gene: TRBV29-1
D gene: TRBD1
CDR3 protein: CSVGTGLVGYTF

V gene: TRBV5-4
D gene: .
CDR3 protein: CASSSGTSNEKLFF

V gene: TRBV6-6
D gene: .
CDR3 protein: CASSGTYSYEQYF

V gene: TRBV4-1
D gene: TRBD2
CDR3 protein: CASSQDGPSGGEDTQYF

V gene: TRBV7-9
D gene: .
CDR3 protein: CASSFQGNTEAFF

V gene: TRBV18
D gene: .
CDR3 protein: CASSLAGNTVYGYTF

V gene: TRBV5-3
D gene: .
CDR3 protein: CARSCSGTQGTYEQYF

V gene: TRBV27
D gene: TRBD1
CDR3 protein: CASSPGRGTANEKLFF

V gene: TRBV30
D gene: TRBD2
CDR3 protein: CAWSAGGSGRRSTDTQYF

V gene: TRBV7-3
D gene: TRBD2
CDR3 protein: CASSLGLAGVGDTQYF

V gene: TRBV9
D gene: .
CDR3 protein: CASSVTQGSGNTIYF

V gene: TRBV6-5
D gene: TRBD1
CDR3 protein: CASSSPSEGAHRHTF

V gene: TRBV19
D gene: .
CDR3 protein: CATSPLGQSQPQHF

V gene: TRBV5-6
D gene: .
CDR3 protein: CASGNPGTDYGYTF

V gene: TRBV4-2
D gene: .
CDR3 protein: CASSQESSFAYEQYF

V gene: TRBV5-6
D gene: .
CDR3 protein: CASSLSVNTGELFF

V gene: TRBV2
D gene: .
CDR3 protein: CASLRLDRNTEAFF

V gene: TRBV10-2
D gene: TRBD2
CDR3 protein: CASLLAGEETQYF

V gene: TRBV6-5
D gene: TRBD2
CDR3 protein: CASRSSGGTTYEQYF

V gene: TRBV30
D gene: .
CDR3 protein: CAWRGGSYEQYF

V gene: TRBV5-1
D gene: TRBD1
CDR3 protein: CASSWGGGSDGYTF